This T cell receptor beta chain was profiled in a study of T-cell memory formation after mild COVID-19 (dated by TCRdb to the early 2020s). Background for the entire study: TCR sequence clusters from the two donors were found to be largely donor specific. In a couple of donors, T-cell clones that expanded and contracted after mild COVID-19 were tracked by sequencing TCRalpha and TCRbeta repertoires over time. The cohort was made up of two young adult volunteers, one female and one male, who were previously healthy. What the work shows at the level of the full study, not this receptor alone: Contracting CD4+ clones turned up mainly in the CM and EM memory subsets, whereas EMRA was where CD8+ clones were enriched. Some responding clones were found in pre-infection memory, which suggests that pre-existing cross-reactive memory T cells took part in the SARS-CoV-2 response. The study included only a couple of mild cases, and larger cohorts that include severe cases with pre-infection samples were judged to be necessary. From day 15 to 85, contracting clones showed balanced CD4/CD8 phenotypes, whereas a second wave of clones that expanded from day 15 to 37 leaned towards CD4+. SARS-CoV-2 specificity of the second-wave clones peaking on day 37 was not confirmed.

PBMCs were isolated by Ficoll-Paque density gradient centrifugation. For this clonotype: What this receptor recognizes is not known. No per-base quality is available; no much larger clone lies one base away.

Sequencing relied on an Illumina NovaSeq 6000. TCRalpha and TCRbeta cDNA libraries were built by 5'RACE with constant-segment primers, adding sample barcodes and unique molecular identifiers. Trizol reagent was used to extract RNA from every sample. Amplification of the libraries took two PCR steps, and the second step added a second sample barcode plus Illumina TruSeq adapters. Sequencing of the libraries was done on an Illumina NovaSeq, producing 2 x 150 bp paired-end reads. In the authors' own workflow: The reads were demultiplexed and collapsed into UMI-guided consensus sequences using migec v1.2.7. Using mixcr v2.1.11, the UMI consensuses were aligned to TRA and TRB V and J templates and assembled into clonotypes. Expanded or contracted clonotypes were those called significant by both edgeR and NoisET, with noise models trained on biological replicates. For edgeR calls, the thresholds were a false discovery rate-adjusted p below 0.01 and a log2 fold-change of 1. As an exploratory analysis of dynamics, max-normalized trajectories of the 1000 most abundant clonotypes were examined by PCA with hierarchical clustering. The CD4 or CD8 phenotype of responding clones was assigned using the separately sequenced CD4+ and CD8+ repertoires. TCRdb reprocessing: public reads trimmed at Q25 with fastp, clones called with MiXCR, in-frame beta chains kept. Rows merge per CDR3 protein into single entries with the most common DNA and genes. The V and J calls and clone size come from TCRdb's table, not from the authors' own analysis. The sample data list some 300,000 distinct CDR3 sequences, and around a fifth of these were observed just once. The ten top clones hold over 20% of the sample.

Including cysteine and phenylalanine, the CDR3 has 15 amino acids. Of the read, only the CDR3 DNA is kept; its 45 bases are in frame from base 1. Here V drops 7 bases and J drops 8 bases, and the junction holds 12 bases not matched to any gene. The chain couples TRBV12-3 or TRBV12-4 to TRBJ1-4; TRBD1 fits 8 bases in the junction. The source material was PBMCs or a T cell subset sorted from them (not recorded which). This clonotype was obtained from a man aged 18-30 years who had mild COVID-19 (a few samples of this study predate the infection). The sample titles of this study are shuffled in the database, so cell type and time point are left out; the donor was told from shared clones. CDR3 region: CASIPGQGGNEKLFF. The base sequence is TGTGCCAGCATCCCCGGACAGGGCGGGAACGAAAAACTGTTTTTT.